This record covers a single T cell receptor (beta chain). Its antigen is as yet unknown. These data originate in a study of long-term antiretroviral therapy in people with HIV. Study conclusions and caveats: Clones that had undergone expansion before ART dominated the repertoire at all time points. Repertoires looked antigen-experienced, with only a slight naive shift after ART.

CDR3 size: 16 residues. Germline CDR1 is LGHNA and CDR2 is YNFKEQ. After removal of 6 bases from V and 4 bases from J, the junction contained 8 bases not matched to a gene. Samples held roughly 1-11 million cryopreserved PBMC, and DNA extraction followed. This was the immunoSEQ v3.0 assay at survey level. Here immunoSEQ multiplex PCR was the method, and the copy in TCRdb shows in-frame clones only, minus some. In the table there are about 25,000 clones, about 86% of which are singletons. V and J are TRBV4-2 and TRBJ2-5; 13 positions match TRBD2. This receptor was identified in a man between 50 and 59 years old with HIV. Sequencing was performed on unsorted PBMCs, taken 1.2 years after starting antiretroviral therapy. DNA of the CDR3: TGTGCCAGCAGGCTTGCTACTAGCGGGGGGGGAGAGACCCAGTACTTC. Translating gives CASRLATSGGGETQYF.